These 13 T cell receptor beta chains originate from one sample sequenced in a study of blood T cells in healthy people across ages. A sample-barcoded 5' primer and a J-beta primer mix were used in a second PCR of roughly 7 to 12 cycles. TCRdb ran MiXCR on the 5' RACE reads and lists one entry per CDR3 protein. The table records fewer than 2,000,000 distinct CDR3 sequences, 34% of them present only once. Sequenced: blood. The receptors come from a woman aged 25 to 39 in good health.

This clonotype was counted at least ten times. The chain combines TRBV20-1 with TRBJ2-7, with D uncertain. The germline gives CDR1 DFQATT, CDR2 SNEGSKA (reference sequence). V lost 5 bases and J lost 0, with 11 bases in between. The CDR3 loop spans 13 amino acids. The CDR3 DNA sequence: TGCAGTGCTGTCCCAGGAATCTCCTACGAGCAGTACTTC. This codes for CSAVPGISYEQYF.

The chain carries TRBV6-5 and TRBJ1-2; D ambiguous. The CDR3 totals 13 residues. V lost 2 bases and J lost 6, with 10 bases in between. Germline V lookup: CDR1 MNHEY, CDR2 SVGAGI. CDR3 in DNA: TGTGCCAGCAGTTACGACCGGATCAATGGCTACACCTTC. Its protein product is CASSYDRINGYTF.

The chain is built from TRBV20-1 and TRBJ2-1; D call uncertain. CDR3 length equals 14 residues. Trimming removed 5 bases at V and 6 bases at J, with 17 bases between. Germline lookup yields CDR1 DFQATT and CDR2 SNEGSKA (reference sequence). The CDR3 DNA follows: TGCAGTGCTCTCAATATTGTGACCGGCAATGAGCAGTTCTTC. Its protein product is CSALNIVTGNEQFF.

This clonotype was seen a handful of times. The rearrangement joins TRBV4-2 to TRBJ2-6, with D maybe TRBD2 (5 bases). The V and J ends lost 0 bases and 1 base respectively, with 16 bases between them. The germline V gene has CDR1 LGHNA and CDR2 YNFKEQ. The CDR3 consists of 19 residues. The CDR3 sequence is CASSQEDFGEISGANVLTF. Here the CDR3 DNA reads TGTGCCAGCAGCCAAGAAGACTTCGGGGAAATTTCTGGGGCCAACGTCCTGACTTTC.

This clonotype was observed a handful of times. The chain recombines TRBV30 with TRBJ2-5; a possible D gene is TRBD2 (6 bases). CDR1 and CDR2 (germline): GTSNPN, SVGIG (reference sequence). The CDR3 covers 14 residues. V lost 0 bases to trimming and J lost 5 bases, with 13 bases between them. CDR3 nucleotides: TGTGCCTGGAGTGTAGGGACTCCCAGGGAGACCCAGTACTTC. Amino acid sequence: CAWSVGTPRETQYF.

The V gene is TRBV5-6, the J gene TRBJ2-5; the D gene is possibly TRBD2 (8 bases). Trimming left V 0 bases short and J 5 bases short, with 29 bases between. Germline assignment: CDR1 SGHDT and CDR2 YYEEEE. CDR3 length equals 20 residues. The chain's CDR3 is CASSLVQGPLAGVRTETQYF. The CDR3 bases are TGTGCCAGCAGCTTGGTACAGGGGCCGCTAGCGGGTGTACGGACGGAGACCCAGTACTTC. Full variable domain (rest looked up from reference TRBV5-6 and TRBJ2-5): DAGVTQSPTHLIKTRGQQVTLRCSPKSGHDTVSWYQQALGQGPQFIFQYYEEEERQRGNFPDRFSGHQFPNYSSELNVNALLLGDSALYLCASSLVQGPLAGVRTETQYFGPGTRLLVL.

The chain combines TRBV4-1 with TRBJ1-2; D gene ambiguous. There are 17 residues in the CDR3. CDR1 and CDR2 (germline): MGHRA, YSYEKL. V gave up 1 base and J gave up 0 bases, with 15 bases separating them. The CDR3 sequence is CASSQGLPRGANYGYTF. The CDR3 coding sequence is TGCGCCAGCAGCCAAGGACTCCCACGCGGAGCTAACTATGGCTACACCTTC.

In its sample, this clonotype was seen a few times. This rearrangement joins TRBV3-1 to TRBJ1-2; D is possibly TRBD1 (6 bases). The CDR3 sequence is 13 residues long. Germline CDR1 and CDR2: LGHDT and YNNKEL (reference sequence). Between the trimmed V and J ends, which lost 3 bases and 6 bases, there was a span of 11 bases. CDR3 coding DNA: TGTGCCAGCAGCCAGGGGGCGAGGCATGGCTACACCTTC. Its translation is CASSQGARHGYTF.

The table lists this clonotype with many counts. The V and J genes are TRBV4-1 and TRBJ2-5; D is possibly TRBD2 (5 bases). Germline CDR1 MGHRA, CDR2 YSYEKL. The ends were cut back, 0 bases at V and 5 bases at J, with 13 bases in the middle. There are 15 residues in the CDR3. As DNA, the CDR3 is TGCGCCAGCAGCCAAGAGGAGTCGGGATACGAGACCCAGTACTTC. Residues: CASSQEESGYETQYF.

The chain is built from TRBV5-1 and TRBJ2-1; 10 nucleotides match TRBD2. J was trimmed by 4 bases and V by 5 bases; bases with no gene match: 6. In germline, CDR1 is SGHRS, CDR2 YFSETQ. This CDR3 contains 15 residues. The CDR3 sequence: CASRGKREGYNEQFF. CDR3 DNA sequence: TGCGCCAGCAGGGGAAAGCGGGAGGGATACAATGAGCAGTTCTTC.

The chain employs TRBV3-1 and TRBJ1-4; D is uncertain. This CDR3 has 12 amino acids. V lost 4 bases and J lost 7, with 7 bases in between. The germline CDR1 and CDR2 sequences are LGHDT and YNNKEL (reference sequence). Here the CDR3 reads CASSPGIEKLFF. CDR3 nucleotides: TGTGCCAGCAGCCCAGGAATTGAAAAACTGTTTTTT. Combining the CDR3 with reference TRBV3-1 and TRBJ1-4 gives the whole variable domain DTAVSQTPKYLVTQMGNDKSIKCEQNLGHDTMYWYKQDSKKFLKIMFSYNNKELIINETVPNRFSPKSPDKAHLNLHINSLELGDSAVYFCASSPGIEKLFFGSGTQLSVL.

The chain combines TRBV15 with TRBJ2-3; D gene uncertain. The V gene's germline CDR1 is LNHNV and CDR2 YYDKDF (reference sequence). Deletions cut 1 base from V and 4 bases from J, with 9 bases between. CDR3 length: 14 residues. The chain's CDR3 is CATSRGIESDTQYF. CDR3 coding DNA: TGTGCCACCAGCAGAGGGATAGAATCAGATACGCAGTATTTT. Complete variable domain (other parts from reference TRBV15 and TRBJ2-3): DAMVIQNPRYQVTQFGKPVTLSCSQTLNHNVMYWYQQKSSQAPKLLFHYYDKDFNNEADTPDNFQSRRPNTSFCFLDIRSPGLGDTAMYLCATSRGIESDTQYFGPGTRLTVL.

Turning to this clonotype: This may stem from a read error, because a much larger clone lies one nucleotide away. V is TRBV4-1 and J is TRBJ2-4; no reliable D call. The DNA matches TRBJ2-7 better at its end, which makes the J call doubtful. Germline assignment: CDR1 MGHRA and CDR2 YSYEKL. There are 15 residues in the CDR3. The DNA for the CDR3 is TGCGCCAACAGCCAAGCATCTGGCCCCTGGGACGAGCAGTACTTC. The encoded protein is CANSQASGPWDEQYF.